This T cell receptor beta chain was captured in a study of T cells after yellow fever vaccination. Whole-study findings and limits: A small proportion of clonotypes was detected in both the CD4 and CD8 compartments. Abundant clonotypes from the bulk population could have been carried over as contaminants into FACS-sorted repertoires. Subsequent to the booster, the majority of primary-vaccination clones reappeared (about 97% CD4, approximately 85% CD8).

Conversion of TCR transcripts into cDNA relied on 5'RACE template switching, which added a universal primer site and UMIs. From the 5' RACE reads, TCRdb called clonotypes with MiXCR, one entry per CDR3 protein. There are under 300,000 distinct CDR3 sequences in the sample; around 6.7% occur only once, and approximately 1% lies in the top ten. Ten or more counts support this clonotype. Its target is not known. The V end lost 3 bases, the J end lost 5 bases, and 13 bases lay between the germline ends. Looked up from germline, CDR1 is DFQATT and CDR2 is SNEGSKA (reference sequence). The CDR3 has 13 residues.

The specimen comprised CD4+ T cells sorted from PBMCs, sampled on the day of the yellow fever booster vaccination. The chain uses TRBV20-1 and TRBJ2-5; possibly TRBD1 or TRBD2 for D (5 bases each). This receptor was taken from a man under 40 who received the YFV17D yellow fever vaccine. This CDR3 reads CSASTVGTETQYF. Here the CDR3 DNA reads TGCAGTGCTAGCACCGTGGGGACGGAGACCCAGTACTTC.